This is a list of T cell receptor beta chains from one sample in a study of response to subunit inactivated influenza vaccine. TCRdb analysed the RT-PCR reads with MiXCR anew, one entry per CDR3 protein. The sample has about 800,000 distinct CDR3 sequences, 21% seen once. The sample consisted of PBMCs from blood, taken more than 4 days after vaccination. Receptor source: a man aged 50 to 59 who received an inactivated influenza vaccine. CDR3s include the opening cysteine and the closing phenylalanine or tryptophan. A D gene is named only where the DNA matches it firmly. A clone size is listed for some rows: how often the clone was seen (once, few, many), or a class if it is expanded.

>TRBJ1-5|-|-|TRBV21-1
TGTGCCAGCAGCTACCGGTCCCGCAATCAGCCCCAGCATTTT
CASSYRSRNQPQHF
>TRBJ2-7|-|-|TRBV20-1
-
CSAVAGGAPEYF
>TRBJ1-5|-|few|TRBV28
TGTGCCAGCAATAAGCAGCCCCAGCATTTT
CASNKQPQHF
>TRBJ2-3|-|-|TRBV28
TGTGCCAGCACCCCCAGCTTGGGGACAGATACGCAGTATTTT
CASTPSLGTDTQYF
>TRBJ2-1|TRBD2|once|TRBV11-1
TGTGCCGGCAGCTTAGGGGCCGGGACTAGCGGGAGGGCCTACAATGAGCAGTTCTTC
CAGSLGAGTSGRAYNEQFF
>TRBJ2-7|TRBD1|few|TRBV6-4
TGTGCCAGCAGACCTTGGACAGGAACGAGCTCCTACGAGCAGTACTTC
CASRPWTGTSSYEQYF
>TRBJ2-1|-|many|TRBV12-3/TRBV12-4
TGCGCCAGCAGCCCCGCAGGAACCTACAATGAGCAGTTCTTC
CASSPAGTYNEQFF
>TRBJ2-1|-|-|TRBV7-9
TGTGCCAGCAGCTTGGACCGACAAGGGCAGTTCTTC
CASSLDRQGQFF
>TRBJ2-1|TRBD1|-|TRBV20-1
TGCAGTGCAAGCACCGGGACAGGCAACTACAATGAGCAGTTCTTC
CSASTGTGNYNEQFF
>TRBJ1-1|TRBD1|-|TRBV9
TGTGCCAGCACCCAGGAGGGGGCCTGGAACACTGAAGCTTTCTTT
CASTQEGAWNTEAFF
>TRBJ2-2|-|-|TRBV4-1
TGCGCCAGCAGCCAGGATCCTCGGAACACCGGGGAGCTGTTTTTT
CASSQDPRNTGELFF
>TRBJ1-5|-|-|TRBV7-2
TGTGCCAGCAGCCGCGGGGTCGGCAGCAATCAGCCCCAGCATTTT
CASSRGVGSNQPQHF
>TRBJ2-5|-|many|TRBV5-1
TGCGCCAGCAGCTTGGTTGGCGGACACTTCCAAGAGACCCAGTACTTC
CASSLVGGHFQETQYF
>TRBJ1-2|-|-|TRBV6-2/TRBV6-3
TGTGCCAGCAGTTACTCCCCCGGAAACTATGGCTACACCTTC
CASSYSPGNYGYTF
>TRBJ2-7|-|few|TRBV10-3
TGTGCCATCAGTGGAGGGAAGGCTTACGAGCAGTACTTC
CAISGGKAYEQYF
>TRBJ1-3|TRBD1|-|TRBV7-6
TGTGCCAGCAGCTTAGGATCCGGGACAGGGTCTGGAAACACCATATATTTT
CASSLGSGTGSGNTIYF
>TRBJ2-3|-|many|TRBV5-5
TGTGCCAGCAGCTTGCCCGGGAGCACAGATACGCAGTATTTT
CASSLPGSTDTQYF
>TRBJ2-6|-|few|TRBV29-1
TGCAGCGTTGAAGATTCGACAGACGGAGTATGGGGGGCCAACGTCCTGACTTTC
CSVEDSTDGVWGANVLTF
>TRBJ2-7|TRBD2|few|TRBV15
TGTGCCACCAGCAGAGGTCAGTCCGGGAGGGCCGGCTACGAGCAGTACTTC
CATSRGQSGRAGYEQYF
>TRBJ2-1|TRBD2|-|TRBV27
TGTGCCAGCAGCATAATACTAGCGGGAGCGGGGAATGAGCAGTTCTTC
CASSIILAGAGNEQFF
>TRBJ2-5|-|-|TRBV7-2
TGTGCCAGCAGCACACGTCAAAGGGAAGAGACCCAGTACTTC
CASSTRQREETQYF
>TRBJ2-7|-|few|TRBV4-3
TGCGCCAGCAGCCAAGGGCGGAACTCCTACGAGCAGTACTTC
CASSQGRNSYEQYF
>TRBJ2-1|TRBD2|many|TRBV12-3/TRBV12-4
TGTGCCAGCAGGCATCGGACTAGCGGGAGAAGCTACAATGAGCAGTTCTTC
CASRHRTSGRSYNEQFF
>TRBJ1-1|-|few|TRBV9
TGTGCCAGCAGCGTAGATCAAGGAAACACTGAAGCTTTCTTT
CASSVDQGNTEAFF
>TRBJ2-1|-|few|TRBV4-3
TGCGCCAGCAGCCCCGGGGCCAGTTCTCGAAATGAGCAGTTCTTC
CASSPGASSRNEQFF
>TRBJ2-7|TRBD1|few|TRBV15
TGTGCCACCAGCAAGGACAGGGGGCTCTACGAGCAGTACTTC
CATSKDRGLYEQYF
>TRBJ2-7|TRBD1|once|TRBV27
TGTGCCAGCAACCCACTGGACAGGGTCTACGAGCAGTACTTC
CASNPLDRVYEQYF
>TRBJ2-3|-|-|TRBV7-2
TGTGCCAGCAGCCCCTCTCCTAGCACAGATACGCAGTATTTT
CASSPSPSTDTQYF
>TRBJ2-1|TRBD2|-|TRBV12-3/TRBV12-4
TGTGCCAGCAGTTCTCCCCTGACTAGCGGGGGGAATGAGCAGTTCTTC
CASSSPLTSGGNEQFF
>TRBJ2-1|-|few|TRBV20-1
TGCAGTGCTAGCCTCGGGGAGTCCTACAATGAGCAGTTCTTC
CSASLGESYNEQFF
>TRBJ1-3|-|many|TRBV7-2
TGTGCCAGCAGCCGATGGGGGCAAATTGGAAACACCATATATTTT
CASSRWGQIGNTIYF
>TRBJ2-1|TRBD2|few|TRBV5-1
TGCGCCAGCAGCGTTAGCGGGAGGGACAATGAGCAGTTCTTC
CASSVSGRDNEQFF
>TRBJ2-7|-|-|TRBV9
TGTGCCAGCAGCGTAGGGAGACGAGAAACCTACGAGCAGTACTTC
CASSVGRRETYEQYF
>TRBJ2-1|-|-|TRBV4-3
TGCGCCAGCAGCCAGGGCTGGGGAGATTTCAATGAGCAGTTCTTC
CASSQGWGDFNEQFF
>TRBJ2-2|TRBD1|-|TRBV6-2/TRBV6-3
TGTGCCAGCAACTCACAGGGGTCGAGCGCCGGGGAGCTGTTTTTT
CASNSQGSSAGELFF
>TRBJ2-7|TRBD2|-|TRBV29-1
TGCAGCGTTGAACCTAGCGGGGGCTACGAGCAGTACTTC
CSVEPSGGYEQYF
>TRBJ2-7|-|-|TRBV7-9
TGTGCCAGCAGCTTATCCCCCGGGGGCGGAGAGCAGTACTTC
CASSLSPGGGEQYF
>TRBJ2-2|TRBD1|few|TRBV29-1
TGCAGCGTTGGAGGACAGGGTTCCGGGGAGCTGTTTTTT
CSVGGQGSGELFF
>TRBJ2-5|-|few|TRBV29-1
TGCAGCTCCCCCGGTCCAGAACAAGAGACCCAGTACTTC
CSSPGPEQETQYF
>TRBJ2-1|-|few|TRBV27
TGTGCCAACAACAGGGATTTCTACAATGAGCAGTTCTTC
CANNRDFYNEQFF
>TRBJ2-7|TRBD1|few|TRBV12-3/TRBV12-4
TGTGCCAGCACTCCCTTCGGGGACAGGGGAAAGGAGCAGTACTTC
CASTPFGDRGKEQYF
>TRBJ1-2|-|-|TRBV18
TGTGCCAGCTCACCGGAAGGGGCCGGCTATGGCTACACCTTC
CASSPEGAGYGYTF
>TRBJ2-7|-|-|TRBV9
TGTGCCAGCAGCGTAGCTACCGATTCCTACGAGCAGTACTTC
CASSVATDSYEQYF
>TRBJ2-3|TRBD1|-|TRBV7-2
TGTGCCAGCAGCTTCCGGGGACAGGGGGCCGGGGATACGCAGTATTTT
CASSFRGQGAGDTQYF
>TRBJ2-2|TRBD2|few|TRBV11-3
TGTGCCAGCAGCCGAGCGGGAGGGAGCACCGGGGAGCTGTTTTTT
CASSRAGGSTGELFF
>TRBJ1-1|TRBD1|few|TRBV12-3/TRBV12-4
TGTGCCAGCAGTTCCCCTTCCGGGACAGGGGGACGACTGAACACTGAAGCTTTCTTT
CASSSPSGTGGRLNTEAFF
>TRBJ2-7|-|few|TRBV10-3
TGTGCCACAAAAACCTTCGGGACAAACCACTACGAGCAGTACTTC
CATKTFGTNHYEQYF
>TRBJ2-5|-|few|TRBV6-1
TGTGCCAGCAGTAAAGACTTAACTCGAGAGACCCAGTACTTC
CASSKDLTRETQYF
>TRBJ2-1|TRBD2|-|TRBV5-1
TGCGCCAGCCAAGTAGCGGGATCCTACAATGAGCAGTTCTTC
CASQVAGSYNEQFF
>TRBJ1-2|-|-|TRBV4-2
TGTGCCAGCAGCCAAGAGTTTGGGGGAGTAGATGGCTACACCTTC
CASSQEFGGVDGYTF
>TRBJ2-7|TRBD1|-|TRBV6-2/TRBV6-3
TGTGCCAGCAGTTACATCGGGACAGGGGCCTACGAGCAGTACTTC
CASSYIGTGAYEQYF
>TRBJ2-3|-|few|TRBV20-1
TGCAGTGGTACGGGGGCCCCAGATACGCAGTATTTT
CSGTGAPDTQYF
>TRBJ2-7|-|few|TRBV11-2
TGTGCCAGCAGCTGGGAGGACAGAAGCGAGCAGTACTTC
CASSWEDRSEQYF
>TRBJ2-5|-|few|TRBV20-1
TGCAGTGCTAGAATTCCAGGGGAAGAGACCCAGTACTTC
CSARIPGEETQYF
>TRBJ2-1|-|-|TRBV7-2
TGTGCCAGCAGCTTAGATGGGCGGACTTACAATGAGCAGTTCTTC
CASSLDGRTYNEQFF
>TRBJ1-2|-|-|TRBV7-2
TGTGCCAGCAGCTTTATAGTTCCGCGGAAATGGAGCTATGGCTACACCTTC
CASSFIVPRKWSYGYTF
>TRBJ1-4|-|-|TRBV15
TGTGCCACCAGCAGAGAGCGCCTAAGACATAGTAATGAAAAACTGTTTTTT
CATSRERLRHSNEKLFF
>TRBJ2-3|-|many|TRBV12-3/TRBV12-4
TGTGCCAGCAGTTCAGCCTATACAGATACGCAGTATTTT
CASSSAYTDTQYF
>TRBJ2-1|TRBD2|few|TRBV7-9
TGTGCCAGCCCGGGAGCGGGAGATAATGAGCAGTTCTTC
CASPGAGDNEQFF